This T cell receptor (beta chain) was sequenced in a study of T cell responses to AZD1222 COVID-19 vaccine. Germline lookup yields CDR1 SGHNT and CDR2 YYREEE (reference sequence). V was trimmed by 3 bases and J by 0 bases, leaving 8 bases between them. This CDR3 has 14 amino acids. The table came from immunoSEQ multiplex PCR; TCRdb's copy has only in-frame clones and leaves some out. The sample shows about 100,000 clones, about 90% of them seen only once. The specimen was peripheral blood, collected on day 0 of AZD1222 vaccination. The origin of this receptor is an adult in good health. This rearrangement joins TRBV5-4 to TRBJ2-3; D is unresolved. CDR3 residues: CASSSSLSTDTQYF. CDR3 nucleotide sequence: TGTGCCAGCAGCTCCAGCCTTAGCACAGATACGCAGTATTTT. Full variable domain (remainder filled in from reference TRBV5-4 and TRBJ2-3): ETGVTQSPTHLIKTRGQQVTLRCSSQSGHNTVSWYQQALGQGPQFIFQYYREEENGRGNFPPRFSGLQFPNYSSELNVNALELDDSALYLCASSSSLSTDTQYFGPGTRLTVL.